Included here is one T cell receptor beta chain sequence, with context. What it binds is unknown. TCRdb called the 5' RACE reads again in MiXCR, with one record for every CDR3 protein. The sample records 110,000 or so distinct CDR3 sequences, roughly 20% being singletons. V was clipped by 2 bases and J by 2 bases, with 16 bases between them. From germline, CDR1 is SGHVS and CDR2 FQNEAQ. This CDR3 has 16 residues. This specimen belongs to a study of T-cell memory formation after mild COVID-19. Study-level information: Clusters of TCRs were largely donor specific. Study-wide results and limits: Among contracting clones, CD4+ were mainly CM/EM and CD8+ enriched in EMRA. CD4/CD8 balance held among clones contracting day 15 to 85, and later expanders leaned CD4+. The finding that pre-infection memory included some responding clones suggested that cross-reactive memory joined.

The specimen was PBMCs or a T cell subset sorted from them (not recorded which). This clonotype originated in a man between 18 and 35 years old who had mild COVID-19 (a few samples of this study predate the infection). Cell type and time point are not known. V gene TRBV7-8 combines with J gene TRBJ2-7; D is possibly TRBD1 (7 bases). In DNA, the CDR3 is TGTGCCAGCAGCTTAAGGGCGGGACAGTTCACCTACGAGCAGTACTTC. Encoded protein: CASSLRAGQFTYEQYF.